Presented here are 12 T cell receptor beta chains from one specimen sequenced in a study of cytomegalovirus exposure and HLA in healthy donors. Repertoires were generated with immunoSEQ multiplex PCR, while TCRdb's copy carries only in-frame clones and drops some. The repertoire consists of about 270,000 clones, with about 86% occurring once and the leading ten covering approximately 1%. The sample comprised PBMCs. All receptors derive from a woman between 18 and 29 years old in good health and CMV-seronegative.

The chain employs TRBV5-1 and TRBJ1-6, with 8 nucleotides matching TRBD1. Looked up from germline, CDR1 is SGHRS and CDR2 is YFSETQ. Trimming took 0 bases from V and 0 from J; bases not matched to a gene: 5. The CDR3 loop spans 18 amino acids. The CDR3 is CASSLEQGGFSYNSPLHF. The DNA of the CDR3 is TGCGCCAGCAGCTTGGAACAGGGGGGATTCTCCTATAATTCACCCCTCCACTTT.

As DNA, the CDR3 is TGCGCCAGCAGCCAAGGGACTGTGGGGTTCTCCTACAATGAGCAGTTCTTC. This gives the protein CASSQGTVGFSYNEQFF. The V and J genes are TRBV4-3 and TRBJ2-1, with D perhaps TRBD2 (5 bases). Germline CDR1 reads LGHNA; CDR2 reads YSLEER. The CDR3 consists of 17 residues. V was pared by 1 base and J by 0 bases, with 13 bases between.

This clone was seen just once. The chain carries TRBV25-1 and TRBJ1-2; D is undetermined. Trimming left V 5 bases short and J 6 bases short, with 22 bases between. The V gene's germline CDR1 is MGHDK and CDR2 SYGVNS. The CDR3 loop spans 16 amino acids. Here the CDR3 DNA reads TGTGCCAGCAGTACGATAACCCGGACGGAGGCCGATGGCTACACCTTC. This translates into CASSTITRTEADGYTF.

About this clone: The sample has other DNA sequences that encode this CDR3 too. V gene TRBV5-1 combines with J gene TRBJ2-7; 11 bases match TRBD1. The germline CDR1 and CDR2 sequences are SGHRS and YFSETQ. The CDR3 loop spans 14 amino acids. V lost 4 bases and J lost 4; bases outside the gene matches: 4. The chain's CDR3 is CASSLGTGGYEQYF. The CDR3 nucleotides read TGCGCCAGCAGCCTGGGGACAGGGGGGTACGAGCAGTACTTC.

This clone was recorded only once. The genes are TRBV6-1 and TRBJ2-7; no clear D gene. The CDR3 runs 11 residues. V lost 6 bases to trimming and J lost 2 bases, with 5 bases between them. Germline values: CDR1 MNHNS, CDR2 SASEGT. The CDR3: CASRYAYEQYF. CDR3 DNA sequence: TGTGCCAGCAGATATGCCTACGAGCAGTACTTC.

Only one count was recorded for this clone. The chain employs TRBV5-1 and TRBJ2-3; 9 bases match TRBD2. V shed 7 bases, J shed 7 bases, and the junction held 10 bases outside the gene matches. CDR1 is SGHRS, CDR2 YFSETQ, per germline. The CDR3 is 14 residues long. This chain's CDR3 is CASGWTSEVHTQYF. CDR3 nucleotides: TGCGCCAGCGGGTGGACTAGCGAAGTGCATACGCAGTATTTT.

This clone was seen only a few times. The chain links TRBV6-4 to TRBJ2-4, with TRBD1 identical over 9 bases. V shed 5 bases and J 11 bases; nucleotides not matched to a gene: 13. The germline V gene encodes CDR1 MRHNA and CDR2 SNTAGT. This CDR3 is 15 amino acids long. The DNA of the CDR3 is TGTGCCAGCAGTACAACCGGGACAGGGAATCAGGTTCAGTACTTC. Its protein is CASSTTGTGNQVQYF.

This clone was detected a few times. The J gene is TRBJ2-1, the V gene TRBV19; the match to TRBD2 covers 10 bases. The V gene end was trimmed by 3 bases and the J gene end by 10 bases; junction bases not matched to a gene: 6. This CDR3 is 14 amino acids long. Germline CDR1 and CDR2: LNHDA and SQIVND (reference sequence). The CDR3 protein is CASSMSLAGDEQFF. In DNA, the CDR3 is TGTGCCAGTAGTATGAGCCTAGCGGGAGACGAGCAGTTCTTC.

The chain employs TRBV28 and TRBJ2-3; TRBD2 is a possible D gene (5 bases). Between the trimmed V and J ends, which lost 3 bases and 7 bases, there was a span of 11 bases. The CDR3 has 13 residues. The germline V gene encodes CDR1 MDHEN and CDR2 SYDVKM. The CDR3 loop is CASSFSGENTQYF. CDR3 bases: TGTGCCAGCAGTTTCTCCGGGGAAAATACGCAGTATTTT.

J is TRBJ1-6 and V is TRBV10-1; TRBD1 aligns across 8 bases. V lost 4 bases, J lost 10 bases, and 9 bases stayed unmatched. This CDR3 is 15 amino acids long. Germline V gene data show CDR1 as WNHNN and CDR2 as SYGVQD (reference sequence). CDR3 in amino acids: CASSAGQGTSSPLHF. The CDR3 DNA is TGCGCCAGCAGTGCAGGACAGGGAACATCCTCACCCCTCCACTTT.

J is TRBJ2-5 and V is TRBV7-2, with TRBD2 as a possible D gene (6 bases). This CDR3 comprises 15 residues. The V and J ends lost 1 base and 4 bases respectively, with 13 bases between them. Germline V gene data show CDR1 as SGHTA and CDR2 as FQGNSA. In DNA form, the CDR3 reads TGTGCCAGCAGCTTAGACCCTAGCGTGGTAGAGACCCAGTACTTC. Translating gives CASSLDPSVVETQYF.

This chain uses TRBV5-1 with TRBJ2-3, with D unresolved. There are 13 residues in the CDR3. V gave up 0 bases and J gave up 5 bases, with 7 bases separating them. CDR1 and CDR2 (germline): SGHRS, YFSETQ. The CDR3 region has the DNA TGCGCCAGCAGCTTGGGTCCGGGAGATACGCAGTATTTT. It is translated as CASSLGPGDTQYF.